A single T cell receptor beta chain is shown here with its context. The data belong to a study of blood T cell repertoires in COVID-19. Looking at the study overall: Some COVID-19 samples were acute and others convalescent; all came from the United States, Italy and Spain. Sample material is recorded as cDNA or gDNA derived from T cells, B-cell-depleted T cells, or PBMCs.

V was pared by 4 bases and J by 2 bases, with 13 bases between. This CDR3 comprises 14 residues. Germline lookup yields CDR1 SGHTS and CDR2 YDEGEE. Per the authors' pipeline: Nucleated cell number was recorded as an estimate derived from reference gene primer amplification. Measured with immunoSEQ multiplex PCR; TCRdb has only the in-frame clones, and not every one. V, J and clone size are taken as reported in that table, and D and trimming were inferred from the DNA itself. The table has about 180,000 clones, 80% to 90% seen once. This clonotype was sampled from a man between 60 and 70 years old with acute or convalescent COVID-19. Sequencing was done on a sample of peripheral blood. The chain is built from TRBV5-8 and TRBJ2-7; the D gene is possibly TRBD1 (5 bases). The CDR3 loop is CASSLFVQAYEQYF. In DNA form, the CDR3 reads TGTGCCAGCAGCCTATTCGTACAGGCCTACGAGCAGTACTTC.